A selection of T cell receptor beta chains follows, all from one sample in a study of shared clonotypes between healthy human individuals. TCRdb keeps only in-frame clones here, not all; method: immunoSEQ multiplex PCR. In the table there are about 1 million clones, under 80% of which are singletons. Source material: memory CD4+ T cells sorted from blood. Every receptor here comes from a man between 18 and 29 years old in good health. Each CDR3 is given with its conserved first and last residue.

V gene | CDR3 protein
TRBV28 | CAIWGLNTEAFF
TRBV7-2 | CASSLRQGVVEQYF
TRBV7-2 | CASSPTSGGNTEAFF
TRBV7-8 | CASSERNRQIGNTIYF
TRBV20-1 | CSASGGGGYTF
TRBV7-9 | CASSSGQGILAQYF
TRBV6-5 | CASRSDRGRGETQYF
TRBV7-2 | CASSLSRTNTGELFF
TRBV9 | CASSAGGQGFTGYTF
TRBV6-6 | CASRQGSYEQYF
TRBV13 | CASSYSRGLGGANVLTF
TRBV25-1 | CASSPTGPLETQYF
TRBV28 | CASRRDGSYEQYF
TRBV19 | CASSAQSVSGNTIYF
TRBV30 | CASPGLAGVTDTQYF
TRBV5-6 | CASSQRTSGIPSYNEQFF
TRBV19 | CASSIRTSRNTGELFF
TRBV19 | CASSIQGQGRGGNQPQHF
TRBV6-1 | CASTRLGGLEETQYF
TRBV30 | CAWTRTGSSGNTIYF
TRBV7-9 | CASSWTSGFAGELFF
TRBV5-1 | CASSLGGQGDTQYF
TRBV18 | CASSPKDRGIGKNIQYF
TRBV30 | CAWSPEGDYGYTF
TRBV5-6 | CASSRTGPNYGYTF
TRBV30 | CAWTINNQPQHF
TRBV15 | CATSSRTSGGTDTQYF
TRBV4-3 | CASSQDLGPGTEAFF
TRBV2 | CASRPPQAGNNEQFF
TRBV7-2 | CASSLAPGSGQPQHF
TRBV7-2 | CASSDGLSSYEQYF
TRBV30 | CAWSVLSGETQYF
TRBV6-5 | CASSYGQNYGYTF
TRBV4-2 | CASSQGVTGPQDETQYF
TRBV4-3 | CASSQEPLGTAYEQYF
TRBV6-5 | CASRKGGVAGELFF
TRBV19 | CASKVTGGGQPQHF
TRBV7-2 | CASSRGDRDNYGYTF
TRBV7-9 | CASSLRGGYGYTF
TRBV5-1 | CASSLYGNPTGANVLTF
TRBV5-1 | CASSLKGSGTLGETQYF
TRBV19 | CASMPRSGNTIYF
TRBV10-2 | CASQEKSREAFF
TRBV6-1 | CASSGGLAGEVKTQYF
TRBV7-8 | CASSSGRIGSYNEQFF
TRBV6-6 | CASAPRDRRGQPQHF
TRBV18 | CASSPPGTSAGELFF
TRBV4-1 | CASSQEGPTGPPKKRTEAFF
TRBV4-3 | CASSQYSGENSPLHF
TRBV9 | CASSVVASGTTGELFF
TRBV19 | CASSLRVLAGVSSYNEQFF
TRBV11-2 | CASSPQGAGGANVLTF
TRBV7-3 | CASSSGAYNSPLHF
TRBV6-1 | CASSEVQGISTGELFF
TRBV30 | CAWSHGSNQPQHF
TRBV5-1 | CASSGGTATRQETQYF
TRBV27 | CASSSSGARGDIQYF
TRBV28 | CASVGGQNEKLFF
TRBV14 | CASSLRGVTYEQYF
TRBV6-5 | CASSPFGPYEQYF